This T cell receptor beta chain was observed in a study of T cell changes during pregnancy in multiple sclerosis. This clone was seen a single time. Trimming cost V 1 base and J 7 bases; bases outside gene matches: 9. Germline V gene sequence: CDR1 MNHEY, CDR2 SMNVEV (reference sequence). This CDR3 is built from 16 residues. The repertoire was sequenced with immunoSEQ multiplex PCR; TCRdb's copy has only in-frame clones and lacks some. The sample holds more than 15,000 clones, about 87% seen once. This TCR derives from a female donor in good health, enrolled as a control in a pregnancy study. V is TRBV27 and J is TRBJ2-1; 8 bases agree with TRBD1. Sequenced here: CD8+ T cells from peripheral blood mononuclear cells, sampled in the third trimester of pregnancy. DNA of the CDR3: TGTGCCAGCAGTTTATATAGCAGGGGGCGCAGGAATGAGCAGTTCTTC. Translation gives CASSLYSRGRRNEQFF.